Listed below are T cell receptor beta chains from one sample, sequenced in a study of cytomegalovirus exposure and HLA in healthy donors. Using immunoSEQ multiplex PCR, the repertoire was profiled, and TCRdb retains in-frame clones only, with some absent. Among approximately 200,000 clones, approximately 70% were seen once, and the ten largest hold 2.5% to 4%. Sequencing was done on a sample of PBMCs. These receptors were collected from a woman aged 25 to 39 in good health and CMV-seropositive. Each CDR3 is given with its conserved first and last residue. Fields, in order: J gene, clone size, V gene, D gene, CDR3 DNA, CDR3 protein. D genes are given only for firm matches. Some rows mark clone size as missing; the rest say once, few, many or name a class of expanded clone.

J: TRBJ2-3
size: -
V: TRBV11-2
D: TRBD1
DNA: TGTGCCAGCAGCTTAGGAGGGACAGGGTCAGATACGCAGTATTTT
CDR3: CASSLGGTGSDTQYF

J: TRBJ1-2
size: -
V: TRBV19
D: -
DNA: TGTGCCAGTAGTAACGGGGGGGAAGTATATGGCTACACCTTC
CDR3: CASSNGGEVYGYTF

J: TRBJ1-1
size: -
V: TRBV5-5
D: -
DNA: TGTGCCAGCAGCTTGGGAGGGAAGCTTGAAGCTTTCTTT
CDR3: CASSLGGKLEAFF

J: TRBJ1-2
size: -
V: TRBV27
D: TRBD1
DNA: TGTGCCAGCAAGTGGGCAGGGGGATCTAACTATGGCTACACCTTC
CDR3: CASKWAGGSNYGYTF

J: TRBJ2-7
size: -
V: TRBV27
D: TRBD2
DNA: TGTGCCAGCAGTTTATCAGCGGGGGCCTACGAGCAGTACTTC
CDR3: CASSLSAGAYEQYF

J: TRBJ2-7
size: -
V: TRBV5-1
D: TRBD2
DNA: TGCGCCAGCAGCTTGGAAGCGGGAGGGGGTTACGAGCAGTACTTC
CDR3: CASSLEAGGGYEQYF

J: TRBJ1-5
size: -
V: TRBV6-6
D: TRBD1
DNA: TGTGCCAGCAGTTACTCGGGACAGATCAATCAGCCCCAGCATTTT
CDR3: CASSYSGQINQPQHF

J: TRBJ1-5
size: -
V: TRBV27
D: -
DNA: TGTGCCAGCAGTTTCGCCGGGAGAGGCAATCAGCCCCAGCATTTT
CDR3: CASSFAGRGNQPQHF

J: TRBJ2-3
size: once
V: TRBV13
D: -
DNA: TGTGCCAGCAGTCACGGGACTTACACAGATACGCAGTATTTT
CDR3: CASSHGTYTDTQYF

J: TRBJ2-7
size: -
V: TRBV11-2
D: -
DNA: TGTGCCAGCAGCTTCGGACCCTTAGGAGGGGCAAAGGACGAGCAGTACTTC
CDR3: CASSFGPLGGAKDEQYF

J: TRBJ1-2
size: -
V: TRBV13
D: TRBD1
DNA: TGTGCCAGCAGCCGACGACAGGGGGCACTACGCGGGTATGGCTACACCTTC
CDR3: CASSRRQGALRGYGYTF

J: TRBJ1-2
size: -
V: TRBV28
D: -
DNA: TGTGCCACCCTCCGCCAGGGAACTGACTATGGCTACACCTTC
CDR3: CATLRQGTDYGYTF

J: TRBJ1-1
size: -
V: TRBV28
D: -
DNA: TGTGCCAGCAGTCAACAGGGTAGGAACACTGAAGCTTTCTTT
CDR3: CASSQQGRNTEAFF

J: TRBJ2-3
size: -
V: TRBV10-2
D: -
DNA: TGCGCCAGCAGTGAGTGGTTAGCGGGCACAGATACGCAGTATTTT
CDR3: CASSEWLAGTDTQYF

J: TRBJ2-7
size: few
V: TRBV6-5
D: TRBD1
DNA: TGTGCCAGCAGTCCCTCTACCCGGGACAGGTGTGAGCAGTACTTC
CDR3: CASSPSTRDRCEQYF

J: TRBJ2-7
size: once
V: TRBV2
D: TRBD2
DNA: TGTGCCAGCAGTGCCACCACTAGCGGGAGGGCCTATGTGCAGTACTTC
CDR3: CASSATTSGRAYVQYF

J: TRBJ2-1
size: -
V: TRBV10-2
D: -
DNA: TGCGCCAGCAGTCCGACTAGGAGAGGCGGCGGTGAGCAGTTCTTC
CDR3: CASSPTRRGGGEQFF

J: TRBJ2-1
size: -
V: TRBV2
D: -
DNA: TGTGCCACCGGAGGGCCAAATGAGCAGTTCTTC
CDR3: CATGGPNEQFF

J: TRBJ2-1
size: -
V: TRBV7-8
D: TRBD2
DNA: TGTGCCAGCAGCTTGACAGGGGGGGGGACTAGCGGGAAACAGTTCTTC
CDR3: CASSLTGGGTSGKQFF

J: TRBJ1-5
size: -
V: TRBV6-1
D: -
DNA: TGTGCCAGCAGTGTTCCGCGATATAGCAATCAGCCCCAGCATTTT
CDR3: CASSVPRYSNQPQHF

J: TRBJ2-3
size: -
V: TRBV19
D: -
DNA: TGTGCCAGTAGCAGGGACTCCACAGATACGCAGTATTTT
CDR3: CASSRDSTDTQYF

J: TRBJ2-7
size: -
V: TRBV5-4
D: TRBD2
DNA: TGTGCCAGCAGCCCCGGGGGGGGTTTGATTTACGAGCAGTACTTC
CDR3: CASSPGGGLIYEQYF

J: TRBJ2-7
size: few
V: TRBV2
D: TRBD2
DNA: TGTGCCAGCAGTGAGCTAGCGGGGGGTGAGCAGTACTTC
CDR3: CASSELAGGEQYF

J: TRBJ2-3
size: -
V: TRBV11-2
D: TRBD2
DNA: TGTGCCAGCAGCTTAGATGTGACTAGCGGCACAGATACGCAGTATTTT
CDR3: CASSLDVTSGTDTQYF

J: TRBJ1-2
size: -
V: TRBV27
D: TRBD1
DNA: TGTGCCAGCAGTGGTGTGACAGGGAAGTATCCTAACTATGGCTACACCTTC
CDR3: CASSGVTGKYPNYGYTF

J: TRBJ2-3
size: -
V: TRBV19
D: TRBD2
DNA: TGTGCCAGTAGTACGGCTAGCGGACCCACAGATACGCAGTATTTT
CDR3: CASSTASGPTDTQYF

J: TRBJ1-5
size: -
V: TRBV25-1
D: -
DNA: TGTGCCACCCAGGGCGGGGATAGCAATCAGCCCCAGCATTTT
CDR3: CATQGGDSNQPQHF

J: TRBJ2-7
size: few
V: TRBV7-9
D: -
DNA: TGTGCCAGCAGTATAGCACTCGAGCAGTACTTC
CDR3: CASSIALEQYF

J: TRBJ2-7
size: -
V: TRBV5-6
D: TRBD2
DNA: TGTGCCAGCAGCTCCACCCATAGCGGGACCTACGAGCAGTACTTC
CDR3: CASSSTHSGTYEQYF

J: TRBJ2-5
size: few
V: TRBV20-1
D: TRBD1
DNA: TGCAGTGCCAGGGGGTTGGAGACCCAGTACTTC
CDR3: CSARGLETQYF

J: TRBJ2-2
size: once
V: TRBV5-1
D: TRBD2
DNA: TGCGCCAGCAGCTTCACAGCGGGAGCTACCGGGGAGCTGTTTTTT
CDR3: CASSFTAGATGELFF

J: TRBJ2-5
size: -
V: TRBV5-1
D: -
DNA: TGCGCCAGCAGCCCAGGACGGGAGCAAGAGACCCAGTACTTC
CDR3: CASSPGREQETQYF

J: TRBJ2-7
size: -
V: TRBV21-1
D: -
DNA: TGTGCCAGCAGCAAAAGGCGACAGGTGGGAAGTGATCGATACGAGCAGTACTTC
CDR3: CASSKRRQVGSDRYEQYF

J: TRBJ2-7
size: -
V: TRBV7-6
D: -
DNA: TGTGCCAGCAGCTTAGGAGTCAGGGACGAGCAGTACTTC
CDR3: CASSLGVRDEQYF

J: TRBJ2-2
size: few
V: TRBV5-4
D: -
DNA: TGTGCCAGCAGCTTGGTGGAGCGCTCGAACACCGGGGAGCTGTTTTTT
CDR3: CASSLVERSNTGELFF

J: TRBJ2-4
size: -
V: TRBV18
D: TRBD2
DNA: TGTGCCAGCTCCACCTCGGGGGGAACCAAAAACATTCAGTACTTC
CDR3: CASSTSGGTKNIQYF

J: TRBJ1-6
size: few
V: TRBV27
D: -
DNA: TGTGCCAGCAGCAGGGTTTCCTATAATTCACCCCTCCACTTT
CDR3: CASSRVSYNSPLHF

J: TRBJ1-4
size: -
V: TRBV18
D: -
DNA: TGTGCCAGCTCAAGCGCAACTAATGAAAAACTGTTTTTT
CDR3: CASSSATNEKLFF

J: TRBJ2-7
size: -
V: TRBV27
D: TRBD1
DNA: TGTGCCAGCAGTTTATTAGGACAGGGCTACGAGCAGTACTTC
CDR3: CASSLLGQGYEQYF

J: TRBJ2-3
size: -
V: TRBV11-2
D: TRBD2
DNA: TGTGCCAGCAGCGTCAGGCTAGCGGCTAGCACAGATACGCAGTATTTT
CDR3: CASSVRLAASTDTQYF

J: TRBJ2-2
size: -
V: TRBV6-1
D: TRBD2
DNA: TGTGCCAGCAAGAACGGGGAGGGCGACACCGGGGAGCTGTTTTTT
CDR3: CASKNGEGDTGELFF

J: TRBJ1-3
size: -
V: TRBV18
D: TRBD1
DNA: TGTGCCAGCTCACCCCGAGGAGGCAGGGGGCGTTCTGGAAACACCATATATTTT
CDR3: CASSPRGGRGRSGNTIYF

J: TRBJ2-3
size: few
V: TRBV15
D: -
DNA: TGTGCCACCAGCGGCACCCCAGGCACAGATACGCAGTATTTT
CDR3: CATSGTPGTDTQYF

J: TRBJ1-1
size: many
V: TRBV6-6
D: TRBD1
DNA: TGTGCCACCATCGGACAGGGGAAAACTGAAGCTTTCTTT
CDR3: CATIGQGKTEAFF

J: TRBJ2-3
size: few
V: TRBV18
D: TRBD2
DNA: TGTGCCAGCTCAACAAAAGCGGGAACGTCAGATACGCAGTATTTT
CDR3: CASSTKAGTSDTQYF

J: TRBJ2-7
size: -
V: TRBV10-2
D: -
DNA: TGCGCCAGCAGCTTAACAGGGTTACGGTACGAGCAGTACTTC
CDR3: CASSLTGLRYEQYF

J: TRBJ1-2
size: few
V: TRBV4-1
D: -
DNA: TGCGCCAGCAGTGGCAGGGTTCCCGCTGGGGGCTACACCTTC
CDR3: CASSGRVPAGGYTF

J: TRBJ2-1
size: -
V: TRBV4-2
D: TRBD2
DNA: TGTGCCAGCAGCCAAAAGGAGGGTAGCGGGATCTACAATGAGCAGTTCTTC
CDR3: CASSQKEGSGIYNEQFF

J: TRBJ2-1
size: -
V: TRBV5-1
D: -
DNA: TGCGCCAGCAGCTTGGTCGACAGCCGTTACAATGAGCAGTTCTTC
CDR3: CASSLVDSRYNEQFF

J: TRBJ2-2
size: -
V: TRBV6-1
D: -
DNA: TGTGCCAGCACGGCGGCCGGGGAGCTGTTTTTT
CDR3: CASTAAGELFF

J: TRBJ2-7
size: -
V: TRBV7-8
D: TRBD2
DNA: TGTGCCAGCAGCCTAACTAGCGGGAGGGCCTACTACTACGAGCAGTACTTC
CDR3: CASSLTSGRAYYYEQYF

J: TRBJ1-1
size: -
V: TRBV4-2
D: TRBD1
DNA: TGTGCCAGCAGCCAAGGTACCGGACAGGTCCCTGAAGCTTTCTTT
CDR3: CASSQGTGQVPEAFF